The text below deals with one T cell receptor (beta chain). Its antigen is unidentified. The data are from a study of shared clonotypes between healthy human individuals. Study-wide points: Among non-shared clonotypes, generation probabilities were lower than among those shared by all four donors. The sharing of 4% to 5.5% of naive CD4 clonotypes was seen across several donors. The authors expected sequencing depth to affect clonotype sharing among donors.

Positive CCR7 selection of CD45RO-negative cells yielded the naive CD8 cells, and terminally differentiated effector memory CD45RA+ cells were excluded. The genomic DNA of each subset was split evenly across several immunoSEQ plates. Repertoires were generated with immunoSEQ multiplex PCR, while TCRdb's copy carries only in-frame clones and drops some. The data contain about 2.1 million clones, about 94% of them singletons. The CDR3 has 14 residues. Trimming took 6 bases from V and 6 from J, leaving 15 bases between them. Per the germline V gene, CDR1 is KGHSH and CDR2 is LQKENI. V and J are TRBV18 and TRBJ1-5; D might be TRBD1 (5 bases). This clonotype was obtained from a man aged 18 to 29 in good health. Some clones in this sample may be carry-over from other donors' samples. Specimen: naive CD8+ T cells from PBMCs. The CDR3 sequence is CASSAQGLSQPQHF. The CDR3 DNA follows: TGTGCCAGCTCCGCTCAGGGATTAAGTCAGCCCCAGCATTTT.